The 9 T cell receptor beta chains presented below share a single source sample, sequenced in a study of cytomegalovirus exposure and HLA in healthy donors. The PCR had 60 Vbeta and 13 Jbeta primers. TCRdb's table, derived via immunoSEQ multiplex PCR, lists solely in-frame clones and lacks some. The table records 120,000 to 150,000 clones, approximately 72% of them present only once. Sample: PBMCs. These receptor sequences come from a woman in her fifties or sixties in good health and CMV-seronegative.

This clone was observed a handful of times. This chain uses TRBV2 with TRBJ1-5, with 9 bases lining up with TRBD1. V dropped 6 bases and J dropped 2; count of bases not matched to a gene: 5. Germline values: CDR1 SNHLY, CDR2 FYNNEI. The CDR3 spans 15 residues. The CDR3 reads CASSGTGMGNQPQHF. The CDR3 DNA reads TGTGCCAGCAGCGGGACAGGGATGGGCAATCAGCCCCAGCATTTT.

The CDR3 region has the DNA TGTGCCAGTAGTATTGGGGCAGAATCTAACTATGGCTACACCTTC. This sequence encodes CASSIGAESNYGYTF. The chain links TRBV19 to TRBJ1-2; D might be TRBD1 (5 bases). CDR3 length: 15 amino acids. Germline V gene sequence: CDR1 LNHDA, CDR2 SQIVND (reference sequence). V lost 3 bases to trimming and J lost 0 bases, with 11 bases between them.

J is TRBJ1-5 and V is TRBV27; tentative D call: TRBD1 (6 bases). The V end was cut by 6 bases, the J end by 5 bases, with 14 bases between. The V gene's germline CDR1 is MNHEY and CDR2 SMNVEV (reference sequence). The CDR3 runs 14 residues. DNA of the CDR3: TGTGCCAGCAGCTTACAGGGTACGGATCAGCCCCAGCATTTT. Translation gives CASSLQGTDQPQHF.

The V call is TRBV15, the J call TRBJ2-2; possible D gene TRBD2, 6 bases. Germline CDR1 is LNHNV and CDR2 is YYDKDF (reference sequence). This CDR3 spans 13 amino acids. The V end was cut by 9 bases, the J end by 5 bases, with 13 bases between. For the CDR3, the DNA is TGTGCCACAGGAGGGGCTCGTACCGGGGAGCTGTTTTTT. The encoded protein is CATGGARTGELFF.

This clone was counted a single time. The chain links TRBV9 to TRBJ2-6; D ambiguous. CDR1 SGDLS and CDR2 YYNGEE come from the germline V gene. The CDR3 runs to 14 residues. Trimming removed 3 bases at V and 0 bases at J, with 4 bases between. CDR3 DNA: TGTGCCAGCAGCGATCGCTCTGGGGCCAACGTCCTGACTTTC. Protein sequence: CASSDRSGANVLTF.

The rearrangement uses TRBV7-2 and TRBJ1-2; unclear D gene. The CDR3 totals 12 residues. V lost 0 bases, J lost 4 bases, and 3 bases lay in between. Per germline, CDR1 SGHTA and CDR2 FQGNSA. CDR3 bases: TGTGCCAGCAGCTTAGCGGCCTATGGCTACACCTTC. Its protein product is CASSLAAYGYTF.

The CDR3 region is CASRTGTSGRPYEQYF. Here the CDR3 DNA reads TGCGCCAGCAGAACCGGGACTAGCGGGCGGCCCTACGAGCAGTACTTC. The gene calls are TRBV5-1 and TRBJ2-7, with TRBD2 matching 12 bases. J was trimmed by 2 bases and V by 5 bases; bases with no gene match: 8. The germline gives CDR1 SGHRS, CDR2 YFSETQ. The CDR3 is 16 amino acids.

CDR3 DNA sequence: TGTGCCAGCACCTTGACAGGGTGGTTTATAGACACCATATATTTT. As protein: CASTLTGWFIDTIYF. The genes are TRBV28 and TRBJ1-3, with 7 positions matching TRBD1. Germline V gene sequence: CDR1 MDHEN, CDR2 SYDVKM. The J segment lost 8 bases and the V segment lost 7 bases, leaving 14 bases of the junction unmatched. This CDR3 is built from 15 residues.

This clone showed up just a few times. This chain joins TRBV5-1 and TRBJ1-2; D remains unclear. The CDR3 consists of 14 residues. Germline CDR1 and CDR2: SGHRS and YFSETQ. V was pared by 4 bases and J by 5 bases, with 15 bases between. The CDR3 DNA follows: TGCGCCAGCAGCATCCCGACTGCGACTTATGGCTACACCTTC. Protein sequence: CASSIPTATYGYTF.